This TCR beta chain came from a study of cytotoxic CD8 clonotypes in ibrutinib-treated CLL. Sequenced by immunoSEQ multiplex PCR; TCRdb stores in-frame clones only, minus some. The table shows some 140,000 clones, with under 95% occurring only once. The material was PBMCs, obtained after 12 months of ibrutinib treatment. This TCR was recovered from a human donor with chronic lymphocytic leukemia.

CDR3 sequence reads: CASTDNLGGGETQYF. The CDR3 nucleotides are TGTGCCAGCACCGATAATTTAGGGGGAGGGGAGACCCAGTACTTC. The genes are TRBV5-4 and TRBJ2-5; perhaps TRBD2 as D (7 bases). The germline V gene encodes CDR1 SGHNT and CDR2 YYREEE (reference sequence). Trimming pared 6 bases from V and 5 bases from J, leaving 20 bases between. This CDR3 is built from 15 residues. Combining the CDR3 with reference TRBV5-4 and TRBJ2-5 gives the whole variable domain ETGVTQSPTHLIKTRGQQVTLRCSSQSGHNTVSWYQQALGQGPQFIFQYYREEENGRGNFPPRFSGLQFPNYSSELNVNALELDDSALYLCASTDNLGGGETQYFGPGTRLLVL.